This T cell receptor beta chain is from a study of shared clonotypes between healthy human individuals. Repertoires were generated with immunoSEQ multiplex PCR, while TCRdb's copy carries only in-frame clones and drops some. The sample yields 1,500,000 or so clones, approximately 98.5% seen once. Germline CDR1 reads SGHRS; CDR2 reads YFSETQ. The length of the CDR3 is 15 residues. V was cut by 4 bases and J by 1 base, with 12 bases left in between. A split of CD4+ cells into CD45RA+ naive and CD45RA-negative memory subsets was performed. Findings and limits, study-wide: Despite large depth, rarefaction showed incomplete sorted-subset sequencing.

On this clone: The antigen is unknown.

Input material: naive CD4+ T cells sorted from blood. Subset meaning: CD45RA+ positively selected. The TCR originated in a man aged 25-45 years in good health. The rearrangement links TRBV5-1 to TRBJ2-1; no firm D call. CDR3 DNA: TGCGCCAGCAGCGAGGCTGGATTTTCCTACAATGAGCAGTTCTTC. It is translated as CASSEAGFSYNEQFF.